This entry features one TCR beta chain sequence. There is no known antigen for this receptor. Qualities for individual bases were not recorded, and no much larger clone is one base off. TCRbeta CDR3 regions were amplified from genomic DNA by means of the immunoSEQ Assay, a bias-controlled multiplex PCR. In the source study's methods: Nucleated cell counts per sample were estimated from amplification of reference gene primers within the assay. To quantify the absolute abundance of each unique TCRbeta CDR3 rearrangement, sequence reads were collapsed and filtered. Productive Simpson clonality was computed per sample as the square root of Simpson's diversity index over productive rearrangements. In TCRdb, the immuneACCESS table is reduced to in-frame sequences with V and J assigned. These tables do not hold every clone; where another copy was compared, an unresolved V gene accounts for under half, and the others remain unexplained. That table supplies the V and J calls and clone size; D and trimming were determined from the DNA. A total of hundreds of thousands of clones appear in this sample, about 85% of them only once. In total, the top ten clones hold around 3% of the sample.

The collaborating institutions used their own protocols to collect whole blood in K2EDTA tubes. For TCRbeta analysis, collaborators shipped samples in one of three forms: frozen whole blood, isolated PBMCs, or DNA extracted from either of those sample types. This sample was included in a study of blood T cell repertoires in COVID-19 (TCRdb year 2020). About the full investigation: Samples from collaborators originated in the United States, Italy and Spain and spanned both the acute and convalescent phases of COVID-19. Where available, HLA class I and class II types were taken from metadata supplied by the sample provider and were not determined by assay-based typing. Subjects who had been exposed to COVID-19, were actively infected with it, or had recovered from it provided the deeply sampled blood TCRbeta repertoires that made up the dataset. Samples were obtained from the ongoing ImmuneRACE study (first 160 participants) and from about 1,300 subjects provided by 6 global collaborators. Nearly every sample came with metadata listing a de-identified subject ID, COVID-19 status, age in years and sex. The prospective study material was composed of cDNA or gDNA derived from T cells, B-cell-depleted T cells, or PBMCs. The repertoires were made available in a free public database intended to serve as a resource for research on the immune response to SARS-CoV-2. Results the study describes overall, beyond this receptor: The quantity of clinical and demographic metadata differed by source and by participant and was supplied without curation.

Counted from cysteine to phenylalanine, this CDR3 has 13 amino acids. The sequence is cut down to CDR3 DNA, 39 bases in frame from base 1. CDR1 SQVTM and CDR2 ANQGSEA were looked up in the germline V gene. V is trimmed back by 5 bases and J by 4 bases, and the junction contains 6 bases that no gene match accounts for. The source of this sequence is a man aged 18 to 35 with active or convalescent COVID-19. Source material: peripheral blood. The chain joins TRBV29-1 to TRBJ2-5; 8 junctional bases match TRBD2. The base sequence is TGCAGCGTTTCCGGGGGGGCTGGAGAGACCCAGTACTTC. Its translation is CSVSGGAGETQYF.